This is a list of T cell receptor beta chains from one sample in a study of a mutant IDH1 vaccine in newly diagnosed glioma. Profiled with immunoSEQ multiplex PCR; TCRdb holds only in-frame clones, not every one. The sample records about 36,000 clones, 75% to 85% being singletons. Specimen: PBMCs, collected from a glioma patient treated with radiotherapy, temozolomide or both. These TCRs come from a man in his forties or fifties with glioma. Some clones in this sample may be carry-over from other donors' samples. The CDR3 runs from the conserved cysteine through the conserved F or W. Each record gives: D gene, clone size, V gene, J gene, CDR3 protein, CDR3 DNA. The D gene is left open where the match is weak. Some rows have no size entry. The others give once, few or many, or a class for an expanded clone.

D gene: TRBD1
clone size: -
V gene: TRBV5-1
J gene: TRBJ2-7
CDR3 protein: CASSPRTGRYEQYF
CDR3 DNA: TGCGCCAGCAGCCCCCGGACAGGGCGTTACGAGCAGTACTTC

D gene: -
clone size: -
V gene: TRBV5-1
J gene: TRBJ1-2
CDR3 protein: CASSLEGNGYTF
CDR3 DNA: TGCGCCAGCAGCTTAGAGGGGAATGGCTACACCTTC

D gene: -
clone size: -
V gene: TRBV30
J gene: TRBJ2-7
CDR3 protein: CAWSRQNYEQYF
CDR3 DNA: TGTGCCTGGAGTCGACAGAACTACGAGCAGTACTTC

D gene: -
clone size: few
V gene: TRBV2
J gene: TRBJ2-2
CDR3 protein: CASRSSYWTANTGELFF
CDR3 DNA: TGTGCCAGCCGTTCCTCGTACTGGACCGCGAACACCGGGGAGCTGTTTTTT

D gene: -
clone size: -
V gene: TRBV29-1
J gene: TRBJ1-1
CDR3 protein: CSVQKRLRGTEAFF
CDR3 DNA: TGCAGCGTTCAAAAGAGGTTAAGAGGGACTGAAGCTTTCTTT

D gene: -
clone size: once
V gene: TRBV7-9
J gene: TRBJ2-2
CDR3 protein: CASSSLDRTYTGELFF
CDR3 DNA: TGTGCCAGCAGCTCTCTAGACAGGACATACACCGGGGAGCTGTTTTTT

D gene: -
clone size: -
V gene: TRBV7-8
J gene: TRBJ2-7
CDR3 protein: CASSLGDSYEQYF
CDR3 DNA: TGTGCCAGCAGCTTAGGGGATTCCTACGAGCAGTACTTC

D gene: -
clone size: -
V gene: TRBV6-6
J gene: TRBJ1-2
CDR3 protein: CASTLPPDNYGYTF
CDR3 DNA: TGTGCCAGCACCCTTCCCCCGGACAACTATGGCTACACCTTC

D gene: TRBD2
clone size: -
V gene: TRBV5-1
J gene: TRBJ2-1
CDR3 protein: CASSPGTSGNEQFF
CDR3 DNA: TGCGCCAGCAGCCCCGGGACTAGCGGCAATGAGCAGTTCTTC

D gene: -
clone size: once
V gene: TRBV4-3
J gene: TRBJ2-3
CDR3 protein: CASSRMRGDTQYF
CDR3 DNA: TGCGCCAGCAGCCGCATGCGAGGAGATACGCAGTATTTT

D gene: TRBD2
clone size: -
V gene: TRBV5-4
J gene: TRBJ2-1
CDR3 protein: CASSRGLAGEGNEQFF
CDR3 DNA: TGTGCCAGCAGCCGGGGACTAGCGGGGGAGGGCAATGAGCAGTTCTTC

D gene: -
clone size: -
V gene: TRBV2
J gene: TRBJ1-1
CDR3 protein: CASSETGAANTEAFF
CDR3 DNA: TGTGCCAGCAGTGAAACGGGGGCGGCGAACACTGAAGCTTTCTTT

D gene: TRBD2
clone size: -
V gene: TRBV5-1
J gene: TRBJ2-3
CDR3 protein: CASSLIAGGITDTQYF
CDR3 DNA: TGCGCCAGCAGCTTGATAGCGGGGGGCATCACAGATACGCAGTATTTT

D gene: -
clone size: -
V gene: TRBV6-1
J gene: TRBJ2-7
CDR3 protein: CASIESRGREQYF
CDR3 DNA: TGTGCCAGCATAGAATCCAGGGGCCGCGAGCAGTACTTC

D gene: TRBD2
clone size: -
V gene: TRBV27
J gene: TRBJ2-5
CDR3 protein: CATRGLADDETQYF
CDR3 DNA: TGTGCCACTAGGGGACTAGCGGACGACGAGACCCAGTACTTC

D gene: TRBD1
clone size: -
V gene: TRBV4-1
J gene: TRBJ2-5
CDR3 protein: CASSQTPGQGARETQYF
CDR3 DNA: TGCGCCAGCAGCCAAACCCCCGGACAGGGGGCTCGGGAGACCCAGTACTTC

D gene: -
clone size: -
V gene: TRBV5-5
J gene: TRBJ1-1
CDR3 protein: CASSPGQNTEAFF
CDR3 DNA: TGTGCCAGCAGCCCGGGACAGAACACTGAAGCTTTCTTT

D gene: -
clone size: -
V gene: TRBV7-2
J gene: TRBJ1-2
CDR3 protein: CASSLDNNYGYTF
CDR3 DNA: TGTGCCAGCAGCTTAGACAATAACTATGGCTACACCTTC

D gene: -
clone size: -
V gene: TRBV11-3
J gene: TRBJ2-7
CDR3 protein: CASSPGRKGREQYF
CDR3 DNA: TGTGCCAGCAGCCCAGGGAGGAAGGGTCGCGAGCAGTACTTC

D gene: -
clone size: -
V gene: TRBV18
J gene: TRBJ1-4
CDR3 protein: CASSPGVGEKLFF
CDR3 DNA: TGTGCCAGCTCACCAGGGGTGGGTGAAAAACTGTTTTTT

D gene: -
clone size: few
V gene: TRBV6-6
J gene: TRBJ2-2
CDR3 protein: CASSYGTGELFF
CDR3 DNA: TGTGCCAGCAGTTACGGCACCGGGGAGCTGTTTTTT

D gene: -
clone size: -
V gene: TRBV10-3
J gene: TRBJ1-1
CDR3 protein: CAISDRQDTNTEAFF
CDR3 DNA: TGTGCCATCAGTGACCGACAGGATACGAACACTGAAGCTTTCTTT

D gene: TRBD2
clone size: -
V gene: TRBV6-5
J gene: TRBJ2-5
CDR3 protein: CASSYSWRGFQETQYF
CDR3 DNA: TGTGCCAGCAGTTACTCGTGGCGGGGGTTCCAAGAGACCCAGTACTTC

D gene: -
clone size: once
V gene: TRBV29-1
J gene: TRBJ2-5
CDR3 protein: CSAGTAQETQYF
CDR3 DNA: TGCAGCGCGGGGACTGCACAAGAGACCCAGTACTTC

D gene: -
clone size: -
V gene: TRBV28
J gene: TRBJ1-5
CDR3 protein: CASSPPRGGIQPQHF
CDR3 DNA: TGTGCCAGCAGTCCGCCTCGGGGCGGGATTCAGCCCCAGCATTTT

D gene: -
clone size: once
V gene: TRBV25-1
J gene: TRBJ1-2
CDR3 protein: CASSVGQRGYTF
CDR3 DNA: TGTGCCAGCAGTGTGGGTCAACGCGGCTACACCTTC

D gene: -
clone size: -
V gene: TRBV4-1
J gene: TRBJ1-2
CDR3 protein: CASSPRVGYYGYTF
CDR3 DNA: TGCGCCAGCAGCCCGAGGGTAGGTTACTATGGCTACACCTTC

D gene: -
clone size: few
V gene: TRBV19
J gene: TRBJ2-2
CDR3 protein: CASTIRGTGELFF
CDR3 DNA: TGTGCCAGTACCATAAGGGGGACCGGGGAGCTGTTTTTT

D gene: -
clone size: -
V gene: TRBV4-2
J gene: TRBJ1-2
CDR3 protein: CASSQALSSQGSYGYTF
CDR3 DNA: TGTGCCAGCAGCCAAGCTTTGAGCAGCCAGGGTTCCTATGGCTACACCTTC

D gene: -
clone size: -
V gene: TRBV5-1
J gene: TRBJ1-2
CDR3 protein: CASSLVGGDQNGYTF
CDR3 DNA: TGCGCCAGCAGCTTGGTGGGGGGCGACCAAAATGGCTACACCTTC

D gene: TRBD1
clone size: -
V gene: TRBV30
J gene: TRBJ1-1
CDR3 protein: CASQQGVGNTEAFF
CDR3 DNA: TGTGCCAGCCAACAGGGGGTCGGGAACACTGAAGCTTTCTTT

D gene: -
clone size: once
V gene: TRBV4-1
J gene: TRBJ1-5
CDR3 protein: CASSQDPGQPQHF
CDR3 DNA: TGCGCCAGCAGCCAAGATCCGGGGCAGCCCCAGCATTTT